The next 28 T cell receptor beta chains were all read from a single sample in a study of neoadjuvant anti-PD-1 for oral cavity cancer. Assay: immunoSEQ multiplex PCR; the TCRdb copy retains only in-frame clones and omits some. The sample lists more than 7,000 clones; about 48% were seen once. This specimen was tumor tissue, taken before nivolumab (anti-PD-1) treatment. These TCRs come from a person between 35 and 79 years old with oral cavity squamous cell carcinoma.

V usage is TRBV6-5 and J usage is TRBJ1-1, with D possibly TRBD1 on 6 matching bases. This CDR3 contains 14 residues. V was shortened by 6 bases and J by 2 bases, with 13 bases between the two germline ends. In germline, CDR1 is MNHEY, CDR2 SVGAGI. The CDR3 DNA reads TGTGCCAGCAGGGCAGGGGTAGTTAACACTGAAGCTTTCTTT. Its protein is CASRAGVVNTEAFF.

The chain carries TRBV11-2 and TRBJ2-3, with D possibly being TRBD2 (5 bases). V shed 3 bases and J shed 6 bases, with 7 bases lying between them. CDR1 is SGHAT, CDR2 FQNNGV, per germline. The CDR3 spans 12 residues. CDR3 nucleotides: TGTGCCAGCAGCTTTAGCGAGGATACGCAGTATTTT. This encodes CASSFSEDTQYF.

The CDR3 DNA sequence: TGTGCCAGCAGTCCTCTGGGAGGAGGGGCCTACAATGAGCAGTTCTTC. This encodes CASSPLGGGAYNEQFF. This rearrangement joins TRBV27 to TRBJ2-1; tentative D call: TRBD2 (6 bases). The CDR3 sequence is 16 residues long. V was shortened by 5 bases and J by 2 bases, with 16 bases between the two germline ends. Germline CDR1 reads MNHEY; CDR2 reads SMNVEV (reference sequence).

This clone was counted between two and nine times. The chain has TRBV19 and TRBJ2-2, with 10 bases lining up with TRBD1. Per the germline V gene, CDR1 is LNHDA and CDR2 is SQIVND (reference sequence). The V segment lost 10 bases and the J segment 6 bases; nucleotides outside the gene matches: 23. The CDR3 is 19 amino acids. CDR3 nucleotide sequence: TGTGCCACCGGGAGACCGGGACAGGGGTCTTTCTTGTTCTCCGGGGAGCTGTTTTTT. It encodes CATGRPGQGSFLFSGELFF.

This chain joins TRBV7-6 and TRBJ2-7; D not certain. Trimming took 6 bases from V and 5 from J, leaving 11 bases between them. The CDR3 runs to 12 residues. The germline gives CDR1 SGHVS, CDR2 FNYEAQ. The CDR3 loop is CASRDATDEQYF. The CDR3 bases are TGTGCCAGCAGGGACGCTACGGACGAGCAGTACTTC.

The chain combines TRBV11-2 with TRBJ2-6; D is ambiguous. V lost 2 bases and J lost 1, with 3 bases in between. CDR3 size: 14 residues. In germline, CDR1 is SGHAT, CDR2 FQNNGV. CDR3 sequence: CASSLHSGANVLTF. The CDR3 DNA follows: TGTGCCAGCAGCTTACATTCTGGGGCCAACGTCCTGACTTTC.

CDR3 nucleotides: TGTGCCAGTAGAACCGACCGAATGGTCCTGACTTTC. Its protein product is CASRTDRMVLTF. This sequence joins TRBV19 and TRBJ2-6; no clear D. Germline V lookup: CDR1 LNHDA, CDR2 SQIVND (reference sequence). V was pared by 6 bases and J by 13 bases, with 13 bases between. The CDR3 is made up of 12 amino acids.

This chain connects TRBV27 to TRBJ1-4; TRBD1 might be the D (6 bases). Trimming took off 2 bases at V and 2 bases at J, with 12 bases between the two ends. The CDR3 is made up of 16 amino acids. Germline V gives CDR1 MNHEY, CDR2 SMNVEV (reference sequence). The CDR3 loop is CASSLGGWGTNEKLFF. DNA of the CDR3: TGTGCCAGCAGTTTAGGGGGCTGGGGGACTAATGAAAAACTGTTTTTT.

This chain links TRBV28 with TRBJ2-7; D might be TRBD2 (5 bases). CDR1 MDHEN and CDR2 SYDVKM come from the germline V gene. V was trimmed by 2 bases and J by 4 bases, leaving 12 bases between them. The CDR3 has 14 amino acids. CDR3 loop: CASSLSGTFYEQYF. Here the CDR3 DNA reads TGTGCCAGCAGTTTAAGCGGCACCTTTTACGAGCAGTACTTC.

V gene TRBV7-8 combines with J gene TRBJ1-5; 8 nucleotides agree with TRBD1. This CDR3 contains 16 residues. The germline V gene encodes CDR1 SGHVS and CDR2 FQNEAQ. V lost 1 base, J lost 7 bases, and 9 bases stayed unmatched. CDR3 residues: CASSLGARGPRQPQHF. DNA of the CDR3: TGTGCCAGCAGCTTAGGCGCCAGGGGGCCGAGGCAGCCCCAGCATTTT.

The chain recombines TRBV6-5 with TRBJ1-2; 7 bases are a match to TRBD1. V was pared by 5 bases and J by 4 bases, with 1 base of the junction left unmatched. The CDR3 covers 12 residues. Germline V gene data show CDR1 as MNHEY and CDR2 as SVGAGI. The CDR3 is CASSQGVYGYTF. The CDR3 region has the DNA TGTGCCAGCAGTCAGGGGGTCTATGGCTACACCTTC.

This clone was seen more than once but under ten times. The V gene is TRBV30, the J gene TRBJ1-2, with a weak D call TRBD1 (5 bases). CDR1 is GTSNPN, CDR2 SVGIG, per germline (reference sequence). V lost 1 base and J lost 7, with 10 bases in between. The CDR3 totals 12 residues. Here the CDR3 reads CAWSAQGFGYTF. The CDR3 nucleotides are TGTGCCTGGAGTGCCCAGGGTTTTGGCTACACCTTC.

This clone is termed medium-sized. The V gene is TRBV5-1, the J gene TRBJ2-1; tentative D call: TRBD1 (6 bases). Germline assignment: CDR1 SGHRS and CDR2 YFSETQ. The length of the CDR3 is 18 residues. V was pared by 0 bases and J by 2 bases, with 18 bases between. Written as DNA, the CDR3 is TGCGCCAGCAGCTTGGAAGTGGCCGAGGACAGTCCCTACAATGAGCAGTTCTTC. It codes for CASSLEVAEDSPYNEQFF.

Points on this clone: Other DNA sequences in the sample encode the same CDR3. The J gene is TRBJ2-4, the V gene TRBV6-5; possibly TRBD1 or TRBD2 for D (5 bases each). Germline V gene sequence: CDR1 MNHEY, CDR2 SVGAGI. V gave up 8 bases and J gave up 12 bases, with 20 bases separating them. The CDR3 is 13 residues long. The CDR3 DNA reads as TGTGCCAGCGCGAGGCAGGGAAGGAGGAATCAGTACTTC. This codes for CASARQGRRNQYF.

The chain employs TRBV5-4 and TRBJ2-7; D is unresolved. With 0 bases removed from V and 2 bases from J, the gap between germline ends came to 9 bases. The CDR3 sequence is 14 residues long. Per germline, CDR1 SGHNT and CDR2 YYREEE (reference sequence). The DNA for the CDR3 is TGTGCCAGCAGCTTGGACGAGAGGACCTACGAGCAGTACTTC. Its protein product is CASSLDERTYEQYF.

The gene calls are TRBV27 and TRBJ2-3; 10 bases fit TRBD1. This CDR3 comprises 14 residues. The V and J ends lost 6 bases and 6 bases, in that order; junction bases with no gene match: 6. The germline V gene encodes CDR1 MNHEY and CDR2 SMNVEV (reference sequence). The CDR3 nucleotides are TGTGCCAGCAGCCGGCAGGGACAGGGGGATACGCAGTATTTT. Protein product: CASSRQGQGDTQYF.

J is TRBJ2-5 and V is TRBV7-9; 7 bases are a match to TRBD2. CDR3 length: 16 amino acids. Germline V lookup: CDR1 SEHNR, CDR2 FQNEAQ (reference sequence). Unmatched junction bases numbered 12, after V lost 3 bases and J lost 5 bases. CDR3 residues: CASSFLKGLPSETQYF. CDR3 nucleotides: TGTGCCAGCAGCTTCCTAAAGGGACTACCCTCTGAGACCCAGTACTTC.

CDR3 in DNA: TGTGCCAGCATGCTAGCGGGGGGTTCAGATACGCAGTATTTT. This translates into CASMLAGGSDTQYF. The chain uses TRBV6-5 and TRBJ2-3; the match to TRBD2 covers 11 bases. This CDR3 spans 14 amino acids. Germline CDR1 and CDR2: MNHEY and SVGAGI. The trim removed 7 bases at V and 4 bases at J, leaving 4 bases unmatched.

This chain links TRBV2 with TRBJ2-7; 8 bases are a match to TRBD2. The CDR3 covers 13 residues. Germline V gene lookup returns CDR1 SNHLY and CDR2 FYNNEI. V trimming: 3 bases; J trimming: 4 bases; junction bases outside the gene matches: 2. The CDR3 DNA sequence: TGTGCCAGCAGTGAGCAGCGGGAGTACGAGCAGTACTTC. Its protein product is CASSEQREYEQYF. Supplemented by reference TRBV2 and TRBJ2-7, the full variable domain reads EPEVTQTPSHQVTQMGQEVILRCVPISNHLYFYWYRQILGQKVEFLVSFYNNEISEKSEIFDDQFSVERPDGSNFTLKIRSTKLEDSAMYFCASSEQREYEQYFGPGTRLTVT.

The rearrangement links TRBV19 to TRBJ1-2; no clear D. Per germline, CDR1 LNHDA and CDR2 SQIVND (reference sequence). The CDR3 sequence is 14 residues long. Trimming shortened V by 5 bases and J by 3 bases, and 13 bases separated the two germline ends. CDR3 sequence reads: CASSLRTSYYGYTF. CDR3 bases: TGTGCCAGTAGTCTCAGGACCAGTTACTATGGCTACACCTTC.

This chain joins TRBV30 and TRBJ1-5; TRBD1 aligns across 12 bases. Per germline, CDR1 GTSNPN and CDR2 SVGIG (reference sequence). The CDR3 contains 16 residues. J gave up 3 bases and V 3 bases, and 6 bases lay outside the gene matches. The CDR3 spells CAWRGQGAPHNQPQHF. The CDR3 DNA reads TGTGCCTGGAGGGGACAGGGGGCTCCACACAATCAGCCCCAGCATTTT.

This clone has only a few counts. CDR3: CASTAGPGNLGGYTF. The DNA of the CDR3 is TGTGCCAGCACCGCTGGGCCGGGGAATCTTGGTGGCTACACCTTC. The chain couples TRBV28 to TRBJ1-2; unclear D gene. This CDR3 is built from 15 residues. Germline values: CDR1 MDHEN, CDR2 SYDVKM. The V end lost 7 bases, the J end lost 7 bases, and 22 bases lay between the germline ends.

The rearrangement joins TRBV7-3 to TRBJ2-5; D might be TRBD2 (6 bases). Germline CDR1 and CDR2: SGHTA and FQGTGA. CDR3 length: 15 amino acids. V lost 5 bases and J lost 5, with 18 bases in between. The CDR3 DNA follows: TGTGCCAGCAGCCCCAGTTACGGGAGAATGGAGACCCAGTACTTC. Translating gives CASSPSYGRMETQYF.

This clone has more than one count but fewer than ten. The V gene is TRBV2, the J gene TRBJ2-7, with D unresolved. The V gene lost 1 base and the J gene lost 4 bases, with 17 bases spanning the gap. From germline, CDR1 is SNHLY and CDR2 FYNNEI. CDR3 length: 16 amino acids. The CDR3 bases are TGTGCCAGCAGTGAAGGATATATCGGCGGATCATACGAGCAGTACTTC. This encodes CASSEGYIGGSYEQYF.

This clone showed up just a few times. The chain recombines TRBV15 with TRBJ2-2, with 7 bases aligning to TRBD2. The CDR3 extends over 14 amino acids. Germline values: CDR1 LNHNV, CDR2 YYDKDF (reference sequence). Germline trimming cut 0 bases from V and 6 bases from J; bases unmatched to any gene: 1. The CDR3 sequence: CATSREAGAGELFF. As DNA, the CDR3 is TGTGCCACCAGCAGAGAGGCGGGAGCCGGGGAGCTGTTTTTT.

This clone is medium-sized (0.01 to 0.1%). This chain uses TRBV6-5 with TRBJ2-7, with 9 nucleotides matching TRBD1. The CDR3 loop spans 14 amino acids. Trimming took 6 bases from V and 5 from J; bases not matched to a gene: 8. Germline V CDR1 and CDR2: MNHEY, SVGAGI. CDR3: CASSLRDRVNEQYF. In DNA form, the CDR3 reads TGTGCCAGCAGCCTCCGGGACAGGGTCAACGAGCAGTACTTC.

The chain is built from TRBV7-9 and TRBJ2-7; perhaps TRBD2 as D (6 bases). In germline, CDR1 is SEHNR, CDR2 FQNEAQ (reference sequence). The CDR3 has 14 amino acids. Trimming shortened V by 5 bases and J by 0 bases, and 11 bases separated the two germline ends. The CDR3 DNA reads TGTGCCAGCAGCGACCGGGACTTCTCCTACGAGCAGTACTTC. Its translation: CASSDRDFSYEQYF.

This clone is a singleton in its sample. The chain uses TRBV7-9 and TRBJ1-1; 8 nucleotides agree with TRBD1. In germline, CDR1 is SEHNR, CDR2 FQNEAQ (reference sequence). There are 15 residues in the CDR3. V dropped 3 bases and J dropped 7; count of bases not matched to a gene: 10. CDR3 region: CASSFNTQGASEAFF. CDR3 sequence (DNA): TGTGCCAGCAGCTTTAATACGCAGGGGGCAAGTGAAGCTTTCTTT.